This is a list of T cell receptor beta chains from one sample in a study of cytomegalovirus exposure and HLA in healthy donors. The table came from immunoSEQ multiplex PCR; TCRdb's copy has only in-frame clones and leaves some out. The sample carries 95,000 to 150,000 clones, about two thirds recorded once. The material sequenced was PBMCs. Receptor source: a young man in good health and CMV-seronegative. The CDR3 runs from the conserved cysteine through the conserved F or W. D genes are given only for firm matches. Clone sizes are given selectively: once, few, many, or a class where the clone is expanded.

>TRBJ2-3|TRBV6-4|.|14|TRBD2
TGTGCCAGCAGTGCTAGCGGGGGGCCGGATACGCAGTATTTT
CASSASGGPDTQYF
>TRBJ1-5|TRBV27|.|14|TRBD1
TGTGCCAGCAGTTTAACAGGGGGAAATCAGCCCCAGCATTTT
CASSLTGGNQPQHF
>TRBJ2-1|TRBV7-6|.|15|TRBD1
TGTGCCAGCAGCTTCGGACAGGGGGTTGGCAATGAGCAGTTCTTC
CASSFGQGVGNEQFF
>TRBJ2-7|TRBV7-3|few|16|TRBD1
TGTGCCAGCAGCTTAGTCGGGGGACAGGGTACCTACGAGCAGTACTTC
CASSLVGGQGTYEQYF
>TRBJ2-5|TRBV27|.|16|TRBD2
TGTGCCAGCAGTTGGGGGGGGTCAACTTTACAAGAGACCCAGTACTTC
CASSWGGSTLQETQYF
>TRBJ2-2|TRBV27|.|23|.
TGTGCCACCCACACGGCCTTACGGGGCCCCGTCGGGGCGGGGGCCTTGAACACCGGGGAGCTGTTTTTT
CATHTALRGPVGAGALNTGELFF
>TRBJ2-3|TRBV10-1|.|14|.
TGCGCCAGCAGTGAAAAGTGGTCCACGGGTACGCAGTATTTT
CASSEKWSTGTQYF
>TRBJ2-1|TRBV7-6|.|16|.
TGTGCCAGCAGCCGTCGGCAGGGCCCGGCTGGGGATGAGCAGTTCTTC
CASSRRQGPAGDEQFF
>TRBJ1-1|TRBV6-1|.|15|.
TGTGCCAGCAGTGAATATATTCGGGGGGGCACTGAAGCTTTCTTT
CASSEYIRGGTEAFF
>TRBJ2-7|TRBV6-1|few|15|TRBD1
TGTGCCAGCAGCCAGAGGACAGGGATTACCTACGAGCAGTACTTC
CASSQRTGITYEQYF
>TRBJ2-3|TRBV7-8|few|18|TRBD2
TGTGCCAGCAGCGTAGGACTAGCGGGGGGGCCACGGACAGATACGCAGTATTTT
CASSVGLAGGPRTDTQYF
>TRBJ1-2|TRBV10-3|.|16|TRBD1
TGTGCCATCAGTTACCGCGGACAGGACGTACTCGCGGGCTACACCTTC
CAISYRGQDVLAGYTF
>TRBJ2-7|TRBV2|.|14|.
TGTGCCAGCAGTGGAGGGTCACTGGCCTACGAGCAGTACTTC
CASSGGSLAYEQYF
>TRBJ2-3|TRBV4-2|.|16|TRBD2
TGTGCCAGCAGCCGGCCTAGCGGGGGGGCCGTAGCCACGCAGTATTTT
CASSRPSGGAVATQYF
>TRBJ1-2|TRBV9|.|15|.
TGTGCCAGCAGCGCCTCATCCCCAGGGTACTATGGCTACACCTTC
CASSASSPGYYGYTF
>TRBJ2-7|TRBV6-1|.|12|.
TGTGCCAGCAGTAAGAATCCGGGGGAGCAGTACTTC
CASSKNPGEQYF